What follows describes a single T cell receptor beta chain. This clonotype was seen a handful of times. What this receptor recognizes is not known. There are no base qualities to consult, and no much larger clone falls within one base. Set within a cohort of healthcare workers in London, UK, this nested case-control study involved weekly PCR testing of nasopharyngeal swabs along with blood sampling. Healthcare workers were enrolled in the week of the UK lockdown, from 23 to 31 March 2020, and were followed every week for up to roughly 15 weeks. The library was generated by 5' RACE. Reads for this sample came from a NextSeq 500. The TCR library protocol attached unique molecular identifiers to individual cDNA molecules to correct for sequencing error and PCR bias. Both TCR alpha and beta chains were sequenced, and tight co-correlation was observed between alpha and beta sequence abundances in each sample. The original methods were these. Decombinator V4 was used to perform V gene, J gene and CDR3 annotation of TCR sequences. TCRs were defined as expanded if a significant change between any two time points was detected under a Poisson model with p below 0.0001. Abundances of TCRs were expressed as counts per million after normalisation to the total number of TCRs sequenced in each sample. MAIT TCRs were defined by TRAV1-2 paired with TRAJ12, TRAJ20 or TRAJ33, and iNKT TCRs by TRAV10 paired with TRAJ18. VDJdb, accessed 1 November 2021, was searched for CMV, EBV and SARS-CoV-2 annotated TCRs, with TCRs annotated for multiple antigens excluded. TCRdb reworked the public reads: Q25 trimming with fastp, MiXCR clone assembly, productive beta chains retained. Merged by CDR3 protein, the rows form single entries marked with the most common genes and DNA. TCRdb's processing, not the authors', yielded these V and J calls. The sample table holds about 58,000 distinct CDR3 sequences, of which 9.5% to 15% were seen once. Roughly 3.4% of the sample lies in the top ten.

The source of the sample is a study of early T cells in non-severe SARS-CoV-2 infection (dated by TCRdb to the early 2020s). In terms of the full investigation: Bulk RNA from unsorted whole blood was used for TCR sequencing, so alpha and beta chains could not be paired. On the study overall, not on this receptor specifically: VDJdb matching was skewed toward anti-spike CD8 responses, so virus-specific expansions were likely underestimated and private and CD4 specificities were missed.

V is clipped by 0 bases and J by 3 bases, and the sequence between their germline boundaries is 12 bases long. Sequences MDHEN (CDR1) and SYDVKM (CDR2) are obtained from the germline V gene. The CDR3 covers 15 residues, taking in both the cysteine and the phenylalanine. Only the CDR3 part of the read is kept: 45 bases, read in frame from the first base. Sequenced input: whole blood. Recombination linked TRBV28 to TRBJ2-7, with TRBD1 perhaps the D gene, on 6 matching bases. The sequence derives from an adult who was a healthcare worker with PCR-confirmed SARS-CoV-2 infection or an uninfected control (not recorded which). The CDR3 protein: CASSLWDSRRYEQYF. DNA sequence: TGTGCCAGCAGTTTATGGGACAGTCGGCGCTACGAGCAGTACTTC.